This paragraph reports one T cell receptor beta chain. The donors, healthy Caucasians from Russia, were aged roughly 6 to 95. This sample is part of a study of blood T cells in healthy people across ages. Together with a sample-barcoded 5' primer, a J-beta primer mix was included in a second PCR lasting about 7 to 12 cycles. Each of the cDNA molecules was tagged by a template-switch adaptor with 12 random nucleotides. CDR3-containing paired-end reads numbered at least 2.5 million in each sample. TCRdb reanalysed the 5' RACE reads using MiXCR and keeps one entry per CDR3 protein. Of about 650,000 distinct CDR3 sequences listed, approximately 52% are singletons. V trimming: 4 bases; J trimming: 0 bases; junction bases outside the gene matches: 9. Germline CDR1 is MNHEY and CDR2 is SVGAGI. The CDR3 covers 17 residues.

The sequenced material came from blood. This sequence joins TRBV6-5 and TRBJ1-1; 9 bases line up with TRBD1. This receptor was obtained from a woman of 80 years or more in good health. The CDR3: CASSSGQGLSMNTEAFF. Written as DNA, the CDR3 is TGTGCCAGCAGTTCGGGACAGGGTTTGAGTATGAACACTGAAGCTTTCTTT.